Each of the 15 T cell receptor beta chains below was sequenced from the same sample in a study of PD-1 blockade in mismatch repair-deficient tumors. Assay: immunoSEQ multiplex PCR; the TCRdb copy retains only in-frame clones and omits some. The sample includes more than 90,000 clones, about 74% of them seen just once. Sequencing was performed on peripheral blood, taken around 60 weeks after starting pembrolizumab. The receptors shown here come from an adult with mismatch repair-deficient cancer.

This clone appeared a single time. The chain employs TRBV4-1 and TRBJ2-3, with D possibly being TRBD1 (6 bases). The ends were cut back, 0 bases at V and 5 bases at J, with 12 bases in the middle. Germline-derived CDR1 and CDR2 are MGHRA and YSYEKL. The CDR3 is 15 residues long. In nucleotides, the CDR3 is TGCGCCAGCAGCCAAGAAGACAGGCCTGTAGATACGCAGTATTTT. This encodes CASSQEDRPVDTQYF.

Concerning this clone itself: At one end the junction does not follow the germline gene, possibly because of a read error. The V call is TRBV2, the J call TRBJ2-3; D may be TRBD2 (5 bases). Germline V CDR1 and CDR2: SNHLY, FYNNEI. The CDR3 has 12 residues. In DNA, the CDR3 is TGTGCCAGCAGGGAAGGAGGTTGGGGGCAGTATTTT. This codes for CASREGGWGQYF.

For the CDR3, the DNA is TGTGCCAGCAGCTTGGGGGGTCGAAGCGAGCAGTACTTC. Protein: CASSLGGRSEQYF. The chain couples TRBV5-6 to TRBJ2-7; D call uncertain. CDR3 size: 13 residues. Trimming stripped 0 bases from V and 6 bases from J, with 10 bases between. In germline, CDR1 is SGHDT, CDR2 YYEEEE.

J is TRBJ2-1 and V is TRBV27, with D tentatively TRBD2 (5 bases). Trimming removed 3 bases from V and 4 bases from J, with 13 bases in between. Per the germline V gene, CDR1 is MNHEY and CDR2 is SMNVEV (reference sequence). The length of the CDR3 is 15 residues. The DNA for the CDR3 is TGTGCCAGCAGTTTCTCGGGGAACCGGTACAATGAGCAGTTCTTC. This translates into CASSFSGNRYNEQFF.

The CDR3, as DNA: TGTGCCAGCAGCCTTTGGGGGGCCAACGTCCTGACTTTC. Residues: CASSLWGANVLTF. J is TRBJ2-6 and V is TRBV9, with unresolved D. Between the trimmed V and J ends, which lost 4 bases and 4 bases, there was a span of 6 bases. The CDR3 spans 13 residues. The germline V gene has CDR1 SGDLS and CDR2 YYNGEE.

This clone is a singleton in its sample. V and J are TRBV6-5 and TRBJ2-1; weak D call: TRBD2 (6 bases). Germline CDR1 is MNHEY and CDR2 is SVGAGI. V gave up 9 bases and J gave up 4 bases, with 10 bases separating them. The CDR3 is 12 residues long. This CDR3 reads CASLALYNEQFF. CDR3 nucleotide sequence: TGTGCCAGTCTAGCGTTGTACAATGAGCAGTTCTTC.

The V gene is TRBV19, the J gene TRBJ1-1; D might be TRBD1 (5 bases). In germline, CDR1 is LNHDA, CDR2 SQIVND (reference sequence). The CDR3 spans 12 residues. Trimming took 4 bases from V and 4 from J, leaving 7 bases between them. The CDR3: CASSRGATEAFF. The CDR3 DNA reads TGTGCCAGTAGTAGAGGGGCCACTGAAGCTTTCTTT.

The V gene is TRBV9, the J gene TRBJ2-3, with TRBD2 identical over 12 bases. Trimming at V came to 0 bases and at J to 7 bases, leaving 9 bases not matched to a gene. Per the germline V gene, CDR1 is SGDLS and CDR2 is YYNGEE. This CDR3 comprises 17 residues. The CDR3: CASSVAASGRAGHTQYF. The CDR3 nucleotides read TGTGCCAGCAGCGTAGCCGCTAGCGGGAGGGCGGGACATACGCAGTATTTT.

This clone has only a few counts. This chain uses TRBV4-1 with TRBJ2-2; TRBD1 is a possible D gene (5 bases). Germline V CDR1 and CDR2: MGHRA, YSYEKL. With 3 bases removed from V and 2 bases from J, the gap between germline ends came to 13 bases. The CDR3 sequence is 16 residues long. DNA for the CDR3: TGCGCCAGCAGCCAGCGACAGAGCCTTAACACCGGGGAGCTGTTTTTT. It specifies CASSQRQSLNTGELFF.

CDR3 nucleotide sequence: TGTGCCAGCACCTCTAGCTTTATTCGGGCAGAATCATCTAACTATGGCTACACCTTC. Amino acid sequence: CASTSSFIRAESSNYGYTF. The rearrangement links TRBV5-6 to TRBJ1-2; D is uncertain. V was pared by 6 bases and J by 0 bases, with 27 bases between. This CDR3 has 19 residues. Germline CDR1 SGHDT, CDR2 YYEEEE.

V and J are TRBV7-2 and TRBJ2-5; 7 bases line up with TRBD2. Germline CDR1 is SGHTA and CDR2 is FQGNSA. Losses at the gene ends were 5 bases for V and 5 bases for J; bases not matched to a gene: 14. The CDR3 extends over 16 amino acids. In DNA form, the CDR3 reads TGTGCCAGCAGCCCCTACCCGACTAGCCTTCGGGAGACCCAGTACTTC. Protein: CASSPYPTSLRETQYF.

The chain links TRBV11-3 to TRBJ1-2, with 7 positions matching TRBD1. Germline trimming cut 5 bases from V and 2 bases from J; bases unmatched to any gene: 2. This CDR3 has 13 amino acids. The germline V gene encodes CDR1 SGHNT and CDR2 YENEEA. The CDR3 DNA follows: TGTGCCAGCAGCCAGACAGGGAACTATGGCTACACCTTC. Protein: CASSQTGNYGYTF.

The chain combines TRBV27 with TRBJ2-1; 10 bases match TRBD2. V was pared by 6 bases and J by 6 bases, with 8 bases of the junction left unmatched. Looked up from germline, CDR1 is MNHEY and CDR2 is SMNVEV (reference sequence). The CDR3 contains 15 residues. CDR3 amino acids: CASRGGLATFNEQFF. The CDR3 DNA reads as TGTGCCAGCAGGGGGGGACTAGCGACCTTCAATGAGCAGTTCTTC.

This rearrangement joins TRBV7-2 to TRBJ2-1; 7 bases fit TRBD1. This CDR3 spans 16 amino acids. CDR1 and CDR2 from the germline V gene are SGHTA and FQGNSA. V lost 4 bases, J lost 7 bases, and 13 bases stayed unmatched. The CDR3 loop reads CASSSQSGGPGNEQFF. CDR3 bases: TGTGCCAGCAGCTCCCAATCAGGGGGTCCGGGAAATGAGCAGTTCTTC.

This clone was counted a single time. This chain joins TRBV11-3 and TRBJ2-1; unclear D gene. The V and J ends lost 0 bases and 8 bases respectively, with 14 bases between them. Germline lookup yields CDR1 SGHNT and CDR2 YENEEA. The CDR3 contains 15 residues. The CDR3 loop reads CASSLEVHNSHEQFF. As DNA, the CDR3 is TGTGCCAGCAGCTTAGAAGTTCACAATTCACATGAGCAGTTCTTC.